The following is a T cell receptor (beta chain) sequence with its context. This specimen belongs to a study of early T cells in non-severe SARS-CoV-2 infection. Study-level information: It was bulk RNA from unsorted whole blood that was sequenced, and the chains were unpaired.

Each CDR3 protein is one row after TCRdb ran MiXCR on the 5' RACE reads. The data show 60,000 to 70,000 distinct CDR3 sequences, roughly 9% seen once. The specimen sequenced was whole blood. The sequence derives from an adult who was a healthcare worker with PCR-confirmed SARS-CoV-2 infection or an uninfected control (not recorded which).

The DNA for the CDR3 is TGCGCCAGCGGGAAGCTTAGCGGGAGGGAGGCTGAGCAGTTCTTC. As protein: CASGKLSGREAEQFF. The rearrangement uses TRBV5-1 and TRBJ2-1; TRBD2 aligns across 11 bases. Germline V lookup: CDR1 SGHRS, CDR2 YFSETQ. V dropped 7 bases and J dropped 9; count of bases not matched to a gene: 12. This CDR3 spans 15 amino acids. Using reference TRBV5-1 and TRBJ2-1 for the parts outside the CDR3, the full variable domain is KAGVTQTPRYLIKTRGQQVTLSCSPISGHRSVSWYQQTPGQGLQFLFEYFSETQRNKGNFPGRFSGRQFSNSRSEMNVSTLELGDSALYLCASGKLSGREAEQFFGPGTRLTVL.